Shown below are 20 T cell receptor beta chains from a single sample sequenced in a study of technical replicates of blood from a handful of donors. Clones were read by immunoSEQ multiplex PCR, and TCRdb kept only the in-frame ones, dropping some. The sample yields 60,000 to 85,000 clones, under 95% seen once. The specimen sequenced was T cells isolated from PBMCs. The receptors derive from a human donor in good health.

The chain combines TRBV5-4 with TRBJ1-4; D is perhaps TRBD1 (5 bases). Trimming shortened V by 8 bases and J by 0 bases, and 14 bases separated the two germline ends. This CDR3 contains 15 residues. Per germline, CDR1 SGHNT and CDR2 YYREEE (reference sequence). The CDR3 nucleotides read TGTGCCAGTTCTTCAGGGTTGGCAACTAATGAAAAACTGTTTTTT. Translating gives CASSSGLATNEKLFF.

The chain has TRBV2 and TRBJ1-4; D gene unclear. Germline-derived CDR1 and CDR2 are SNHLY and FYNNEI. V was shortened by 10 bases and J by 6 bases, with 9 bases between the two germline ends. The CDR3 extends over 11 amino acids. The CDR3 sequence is CATSTDEKLFF. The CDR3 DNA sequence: TGTGCCACCTCTACAGATGAAAAACTGTTTTTT.

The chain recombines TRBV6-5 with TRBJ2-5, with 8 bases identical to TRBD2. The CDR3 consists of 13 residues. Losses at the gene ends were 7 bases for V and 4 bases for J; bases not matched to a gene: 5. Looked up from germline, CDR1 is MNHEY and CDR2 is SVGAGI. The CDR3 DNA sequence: TGTGCCAGCAAACCCAGCGGGAGAGAGACCCAGTACTTC. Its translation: CASKPSGRETQYF.

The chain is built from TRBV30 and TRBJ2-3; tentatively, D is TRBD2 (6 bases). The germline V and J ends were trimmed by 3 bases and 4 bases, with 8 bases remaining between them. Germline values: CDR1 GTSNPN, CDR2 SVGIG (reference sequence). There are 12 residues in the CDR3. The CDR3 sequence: CAWSWGADTQYF. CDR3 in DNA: TGTGCCTGGAGCTGGGGGGCAGATACGCAGTATTTT.

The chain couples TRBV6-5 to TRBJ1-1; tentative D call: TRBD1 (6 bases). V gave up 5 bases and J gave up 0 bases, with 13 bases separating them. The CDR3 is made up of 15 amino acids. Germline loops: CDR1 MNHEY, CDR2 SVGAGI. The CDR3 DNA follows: TGTGCCAGCAGTCGTAGGACAGACATGAACACTGAAGCTTTCTTT. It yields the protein CASSRRTDMNTEAFF.

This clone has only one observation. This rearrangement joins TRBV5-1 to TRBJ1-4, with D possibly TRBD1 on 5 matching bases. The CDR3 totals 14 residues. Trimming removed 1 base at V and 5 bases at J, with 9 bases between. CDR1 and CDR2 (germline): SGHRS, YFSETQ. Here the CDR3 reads CASSLQAGNEKLFF. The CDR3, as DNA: TGCGCCAGCAGCTTGCAGGCAGGGAATGAAAAACTGTTTTTT.

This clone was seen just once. CDR3 sequence reads: CASSSEGSSLVIDQYF. The CDR3 DNA reads TGTGCCAGCAGCTCAGAAGGGAGCAGCCTTGTTATCGATCAGTACTTC. The chain employs TRBV13 and TRBJ2-7; perhaps TRBD2 as D (5 bases). V shed 4 bases and J shed 10 bases, with 26 bases lying between them. Germline V CDR1 and CDR2: PRHDT, FYEKMQ (reference sequence). The CDR3 totals 16 residues.

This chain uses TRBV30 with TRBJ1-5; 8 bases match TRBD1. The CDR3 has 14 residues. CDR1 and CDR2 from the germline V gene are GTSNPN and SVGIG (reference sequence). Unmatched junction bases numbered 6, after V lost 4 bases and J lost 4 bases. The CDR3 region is CAWNLGQGNQPQHF. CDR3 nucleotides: TGTGCCTGGAACCTCGGACAGGGAAATCAGCCCCAGCATTTT.

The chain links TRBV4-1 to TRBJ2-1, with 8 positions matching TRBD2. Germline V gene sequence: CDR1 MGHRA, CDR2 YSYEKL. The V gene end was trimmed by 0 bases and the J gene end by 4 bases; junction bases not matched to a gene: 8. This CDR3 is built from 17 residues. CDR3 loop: CASSQEMKREWYNEQFF. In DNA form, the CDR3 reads TGCGCCAGCAGCCAAGAGATGAAGCGGGAGTGGTACAATGAGCAGTTCTTC.

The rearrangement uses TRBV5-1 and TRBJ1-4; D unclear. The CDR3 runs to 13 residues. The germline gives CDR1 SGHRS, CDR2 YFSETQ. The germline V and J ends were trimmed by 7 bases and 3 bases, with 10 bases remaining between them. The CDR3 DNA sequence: TGCGCCAGCCGGGAGCTCGCTAATGAAAAACTGTTTTTT. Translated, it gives CASRELANEKLFF.

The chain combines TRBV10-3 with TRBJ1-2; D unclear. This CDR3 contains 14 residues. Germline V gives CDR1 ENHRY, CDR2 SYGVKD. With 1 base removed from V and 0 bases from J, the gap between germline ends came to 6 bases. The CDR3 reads CAISEYRANYGYTF. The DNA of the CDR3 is TGTGCCATCAGTGAGTACAGAGCTAACTATGGCTACACCTTC.

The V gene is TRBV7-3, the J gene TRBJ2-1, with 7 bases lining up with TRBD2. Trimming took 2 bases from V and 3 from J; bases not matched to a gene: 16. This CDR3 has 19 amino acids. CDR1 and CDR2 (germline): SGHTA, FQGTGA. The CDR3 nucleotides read TGTGCCAGCAGCTTAGCCCCCCCAGGGCGCGGGAGCGGCTACAATGAGCAGTTCTTC. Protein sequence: CASSLAPPGRGSGYNEQFF.

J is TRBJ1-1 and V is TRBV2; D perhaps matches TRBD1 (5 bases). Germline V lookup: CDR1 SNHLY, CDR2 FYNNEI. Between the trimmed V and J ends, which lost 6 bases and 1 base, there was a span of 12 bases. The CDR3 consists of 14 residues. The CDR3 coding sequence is TGTGCCAGCAGGGCCCAGGGAAGGAACACTGAAGCTTTCTTT. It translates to CASRAQGRNTEAFF.

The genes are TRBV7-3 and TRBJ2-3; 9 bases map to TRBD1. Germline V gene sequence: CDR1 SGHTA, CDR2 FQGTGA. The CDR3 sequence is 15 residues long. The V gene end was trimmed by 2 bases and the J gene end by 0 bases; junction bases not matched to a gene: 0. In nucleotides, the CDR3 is TGTGCCAGCAGCTTAGGGACAGGGAGCACAGATACGCAGTATTTT. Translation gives CASSLGTGSTDTQYF.

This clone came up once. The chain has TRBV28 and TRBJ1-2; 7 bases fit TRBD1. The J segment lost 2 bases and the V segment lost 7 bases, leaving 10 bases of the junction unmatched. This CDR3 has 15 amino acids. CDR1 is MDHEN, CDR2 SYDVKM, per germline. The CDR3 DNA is TGTGCCAGCAACGACAGGGCCCGAGGAAACTATGGCTACACCTTC. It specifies CASNDRARGNYGYTF.

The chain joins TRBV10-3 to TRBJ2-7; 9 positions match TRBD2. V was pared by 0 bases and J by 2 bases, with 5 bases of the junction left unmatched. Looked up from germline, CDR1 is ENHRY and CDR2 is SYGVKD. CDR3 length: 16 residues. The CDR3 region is CAISESNAGGAYEQYF. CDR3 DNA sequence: TGTGCCATCAGTGAGTCCAATGCGGGAGGGGCCTACGAGCAGTACTTC.

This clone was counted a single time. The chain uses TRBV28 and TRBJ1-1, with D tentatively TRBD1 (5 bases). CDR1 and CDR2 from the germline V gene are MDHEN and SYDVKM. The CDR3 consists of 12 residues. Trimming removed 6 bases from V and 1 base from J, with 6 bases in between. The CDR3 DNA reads TGTGCCAGCAGGACAGCGAACACTGAAGCTTTCTTT. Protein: CASRTANTEAFF.

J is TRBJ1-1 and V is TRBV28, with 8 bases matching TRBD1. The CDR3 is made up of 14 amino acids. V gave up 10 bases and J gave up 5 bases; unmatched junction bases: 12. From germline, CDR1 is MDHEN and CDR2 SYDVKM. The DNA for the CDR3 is TGTGCCATCCTGCCTACAGGGGGTTTTACTGAAGCTTTCTTT. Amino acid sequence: CAILPTGGFTEAFF. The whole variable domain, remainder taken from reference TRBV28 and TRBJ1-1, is DVKVTQSSRYLVKRTGEKVFLECVQDMDHENMFWYRQDPGLGLRLIYFSYDVKMKEKGDIPEGYSVSREKKERFSLILESASTNQTSMYLCAILPTGGFTEAFFGQGTRLTVV.

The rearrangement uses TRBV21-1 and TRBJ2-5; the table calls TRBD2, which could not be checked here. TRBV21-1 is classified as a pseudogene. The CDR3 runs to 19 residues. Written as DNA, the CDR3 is TGTGCCAGCAGCAAAGTGGAGATGACTAGCGGGAGGGGGAGGGAGACCCAGTACTTC. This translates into CASSKVEMTSGRGRETQYF.

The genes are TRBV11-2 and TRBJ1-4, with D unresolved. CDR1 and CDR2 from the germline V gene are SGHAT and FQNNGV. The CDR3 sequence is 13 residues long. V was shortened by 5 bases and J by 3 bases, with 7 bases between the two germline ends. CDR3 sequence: CASSRSSNEKLFF. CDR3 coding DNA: TGTGCCAGCAGCAGGAGCTCTAATGAAAAACTGTTTTTT.